This entry concerns a single T cell receptor beta chain. Its antigen is undetermined. The data are from a study of T cell responses to AZD1222 COVID-19 vaccine. The method was immunoSEQ multiplex PCR; TCRdb's version includes in-frame clones alone and lacks a portion of them. The repertoire includes 110,000 to 150,000 clones, approximately 91% of them detected once, and less than 2% sits in the top ten. Trimming took off 2 bases at V and 1 base at J, with 13 bases between the two ends. This CDR3 contains 16 residues. CDR1 and CDR2 from the germline V gene are MDHEN and SYDVKM. Study conclusions and caveats: Repertoire samples came only from after the peak T cell response. CD4 TCRs associated with vaccination spanned spike, dominating at 160-218 and 743-854. Most donors were white British and more were female, and clonal diversity was possibly underestimated.

Pooled samples include second doses given at about 4 or 12 weeks. V and J are TRBV28 and TRBJ2-3; TRBD1 is a possible D gene (5 bases). This material consisted of peripheral blood, taken 28 days after the second AZD1222 dose. The clonotype comes from an adult who received the AZD1222 COVID-19 vaccine. The chain's CDR3 is CASSLGPSTGTDTQYF. DNA for the CDR3: TGTGCCAGCAGTTTAGGGCCCTCGACAGGCACAGATACGCAGTATTTT.